This record covers a single T cell receptor beta chain. Its antigen remains unidentified. The junction departs from the called germline gene at one end, perhaps through a read error. A CD8+CD4-CCR7+CD45RA+ gate was used to sort naive CD8 T cells. There are 13 residues in the CDR3. CDR1 and CDR2 (germline): GTSNPN, SVGIG (reference sequence). This sample stems from a study of molecular identifiers for immune sequencing clone quantification. Notes on the study in general: Investigators reportedly could detect spiked Jurkat TCR RNA from one cell among over 750,000 naive cells. Clones exceeding 20 RNA copies carried over 97% of effector molecules but under 1% of naive-cell molecules.

TCRdb passed the PCR reads through MiXCR, listing each CDR3 protein once. This table has over 600,000 distinct CDR3 sequences, about 20% appearing once. The V gene is TRBV30, the J gene TRBJ2-7, with TRBD1 matching 8 bases. Sequencing was performed on naive CD8+ T cells from blood, with Jurkat cell RNA spiked in. Described subset: FACS-sorted CD8+CD4-CCR7+CD45RA+ naive T cells. The source is a human donor in good health. Some libraries in this study had Jurkat cell RNA spiked in. Here the CDR3 DNA reads TGTGGCTGGAGTGTACAGGGGGGCTACGAGCAGTACTTC. The encoded protein is CGWSVQGGYEQYF.